Listed here are 19 T cell receptor beta chains from one sample, sequenced in a study of response to subunit inactivated influenza vaccine. TCRdb independently ran MiXCR on the RT-PCR reads; one entry per CDR3 protein. The sample has 600,000 to 700,000 distinct CDR3 sequences, around 15% seen once. The source material was PBMCs from blood, sampled 14 to 15 days before vaccination. These receptors all stem from a man between 45 and 60 years old who received an inactivated influenza vaccine.

The table lists this clonotype with a few counts. V gene TRBV20-1 combines with J gene TRBJ2-3; 9 positions match TRBD2. The V gene end was trimmed by 3 bases and the J gene end by 3 bases; junction bases not matched to a gene: 7. In germline, CDR1 is DFQATT, CDR2 SNEGSKA (reference sequence). The CDR3 contains 15 residues. CDR3 DNA sequence: TGCAGTGCTAGGGGGCTAGCGGGGCGTACAGATACGCAGTATTTT. Amino acid sequence: CSARGLAGRTDTQYF.

At least ten counts were recorded for this clonotype. The J gene is TRBJ1-1, the V gene TRBV5-1; D call uncertain. The CDR3 loop spans 15 amino acids. Germline V gene sequence: CDR1 SGHRS, CDR2 YFSETQ. V shed 1 base and J shed 1 base, with 11 bases lying between them. The CDR3 sequence is CASSLSAGWNTEAFF. Here the CDR3 DNA reads TGCGCCAGCAGCTTGTCGGCGGGCTGGAACACTGAAGCTTTCTTT.

This clonotype appeared a few times. The chain has TRBV28 and TRBJ2-3; 12 bases match TRBD1. Germline values: CDR1 MDHEN, CDR2 SYDVKM. Trimming at V came to 7 bases and at J to 1 base, leaving 12 bases not matched to a gene. This CDR3 is built from 18 residues. This CDR3 is CASTVGTGGFSGTDTQYF. The CDR3 DNA sequence: TGTGCCAGCACCGTGGGGACAGGGGGCTTTTCTGGCACAGATACGCAGTATTTT.

V usage is TRBV5-1 and J usage is TRBJ2-7; 11 nucleotides align to TRBD2. V dropped 0 bases and J dropped 3; count of bases not matched to a gene: 11. This CDR3 has 18 amino acids. CDR1 and CDR2 from the germline V gene are SGHRS and YFSETQ. CDR3 sequence reads: CASSLAGTSGSKVYEQYF. The CDR3 DNA follows: TGCGCCAGCAGCTTGGCCGGTACTAGCGGGAGCAAGGTCTACGAGCAGTACTTC.

The sample holds many counts of this clonotype. The rearrangement links TRBV28 to TRBJ2-1; D may correspond to TRBD1 or TRBD2 (5 bases each). Deletions cut 7 bases from V and 2 bases from J, with 15 bases between. Germline-derived CDR1 and CDR2 are MDHEN and SYDVKM. CDR3 size: 15 residues. CDR3 coding DNA: TGTGCCAGCACCCAGGGTCGGGGAACCTACAATGAGCAGTTCTTC. Translated: CASTQGRGTYNEQFF.

J is TRBJ2-5 and V is TRBV24-1; D is possibly TRBD2 (6 bases). The CDR3 extends over 14 amino acids. In germline, CDR1 is KGHDR, CDR2 SFDVKD. Trimming left V 2 bases short and J 3 bases short, with 9 bases between. The CDR3 sequence is CATSDSGGEETQYF. CDR3 nucleotides: TGTGCCACCAGTGATTCGGGCGGGGAAGAGACCCAGTACTTC.

This clonotype showed up just a few times. The chain has TRBV7-9 and TRBJ1-5; no clear D. V was trimmed by 5 bases and J by 0 bases, leaving 8 bases between them. The germline V gene encodes CDR1 SEHNR and CDR2 FQNEAQ (reference sequence). The CDR3 consists of 14 residues. CDR3 residues: CASSPTYSNQPQHF. As DNA, the CDR3 is TGTGCCAGCAGCCCCACCTATAGCAATCAGCCCCAGCATTTT.

Ten or more counts support this clonotype. The V gene is TRBV27, the J gene TRBJ2-5, with 7 bases identical to TRBD2. The V segment lost 0 bases and the J segment 4 bases; nucleotides outside the gene matches: 2. The CDR3 totals 14 residues. CDR1 MNHEY and CDR2 SMNVEV come from the germline V gene (reference sequence). CDR3 region: CASSLSSGGETQYF. CDR3 coding DNA: TGTGCCAGCAGTTTATCGTCGGGGGGAGAGACCCAGTACTTC.

This clonotype was found a few times. V and J are TRBV12-3 or TRBV12-4 and TRBJ1-5, with a weak D call TRBD1 (6 bases). The length of the CDR3 is 14 residues. The V end lost 2 bases, the J end lost 7 bases, and 12 bases lay between the germline ends. The CDR3 reads CASSLLGGRQPQHF. DNA of the CDR3: TGTGCCAGCAGTTTATTGGGGGGCAGGCAGCCCCAGCATTTT.

V and J are TRBV11-2 and TRBJ2-4; tentative D call: TRBD1 (6 bases). V was clipped by 5 bases and J by 1 base, with 18 bases between them. This CDR3 has 17 amino acids. CDR1 is SGHAT, CDR2 FQNNGV, per germline. As DNA, the CDR3 is TGTGCCAGCAGCCTCAGGCTGGGGGCAGGTGCCAAAAACATTCAGTACTTC. Residues: CASSLRLGAGAKNIQYF.

The chain couples TRBV3-1 to TRBJ2-1, with 7 bases lining up with TRBD2. With V trimmed by 5 bases and J by 2 bases, 6 bases remained unmatched. This CDR3 spans 15 amino acids. Germline loops: CDR1 LGHDT, CDR2 YNNKEL (reference sequence). CDR3 protein: CASSARLAAYNEQFF. As DNA, the CDR3 is TGTGCCAGCAGCGCTCGACTAGCTGCCTACAATGAGCAGTTCTTC.

This clonotype appeared many times. The chain employs TRBV2 and TRBJ2-1; D unclear. V lost 6 bases and J lost 4, with 13 bases in between. The CDR3 is 14 residues long. CDR1 and CDR2 from the germline V gene are SNHLY and FYNNEI. The CDR3 spells CASSLLNLYNEQFF. The CDR3 region has the DNA TGTGCCAGCAGCCTACTCAATCTATACAATGAGCAGTTCTTC.

The J gene is TRBJ2-7, the V gene TRBV4-1; 7 nucleotides agree with TRBD1. CDR3 length: 17 amino acids. The junction had 18 bases not matched to a gene; V was cut back by 4 bases and J by 6 bases. CDR1 MGHRA and CDR2 YSYEKL come from the germline V gene. The CDR3 region is CASSRWTGQGVPAEQYF. CDR3 nucleotides: TGCGCCAGCAGCCGTTGGACGGGGCAGGGGGTTCCGGCCGAGCAGTACTTC.

This clonotype was recorded many times. The CDR3 bases are TGTGCCAGCAGCTTAGATCAGGGATGGGCCGAGCAGTACTTC. Translating gives CASSLDQGWAEQYF. The chain has TRBV11-2 and TRBJ2-7, with D possibly matching TRBD1 (5 bases). The germline V gene encodes CDR1 SGHAT and CDR2 FQNNGV. The V end lost 0 bases, the J end lost 6 bases, and 12 bases lay between the germline ends. The CDR3 runs 14 residues.

In its sample, this clonotype was seen a few times. In DNA form, the CDR3 reads TGTGCCAGCAGCCCCCGGGACAGGGGTGCGTTCGGCCAAGAGACCCAGTACTTC. Residues: CASSPRDRGAFGQETQYF. V usage is TRBV4-2 and J usage is TRBJ2-5, with 10 bases fitting TRBD1. J was trimmed by 1 base and V by 4 bases; bases with no gene match: 12. The V gene's germline CDR1 is LGHNA and CDR2 YNFKEQ. This CDR3 has 18 amino acids.

This clonotype was counted only a few times. V and J are TRBV4-2 and TRBJ2-1; 11 bases map to TRBD2. The CDR3 covers 22 residues. The V gene end was trimmed by 4 bases and the J gene end by 1 base; junction bases not matched to a gene: 21. The germline gives CDR1 LGHNA, CDR2 YNFKEQ. Here the CDR3 reads CASSPKWGPGGTSGTSYNEQFF. Here the CDR3 DNA reads TGTGCCAGCAGCCCAAAGTGGGGGCCTGGGGGGACTAGCGGTACTTCCTACAATGAGCAGTTCTTC.

In its sample, this clonotype was seen once. The chain carries TRBV10-3 and TRBJ2-1; D is possibly TRBD2 (6 bases). The CDR3 has 16 amino acids. V was clipped by 10 bases and J by 5 bases, with 24 bases between them. CDR1 and CDR2 from the germline V gene are ENHRY and SYGVKD. The CDR3 sequence is CATRSLGARRDNEQFF. The CDR3, as DNA: TGTGCCACCCGAAGTTTAGGCGCCAGGAGGGACAATGAGCAGTTCTTC.

The chain is built from TRBV7-8 and TRBJ2-2; tentatively, D is TRBD1 (6 bases). The CDR3 sequence is 15 residues long. V shed 7 bases and J shed 5 bases, with 17 bases lying between them. Germline lookup yields CDR1 SGHVS and CDR2 FQNEAQ. In DNA, the CDR3 is TGTGCCAGCAACTTTCGGCCCAGGGGAACCGGGGAGCTGTTTTTT. Amino acid sequence: CASNFRPRGTGELFF.

This clonotype was found a few times. This chain uses TRBV12-3 or TRBV12-4 with TRBJ2-7; 10 bases map to TRBD2. The trim removed 6 bases at V and 2 bases at J, leaving 4 bases unmatched. The CDR3 extends over 14 amino acids. Written as DNA, the CDR3 is TGTGCCAGCAGACTTAGCGGGGGGACCTACGAGCAGTACTTC. It yields the protein CASRLSGGTYEQYF.